Following are 13 T cell receptor beta chains from one sample sequenced in a study of PD-L1 blockade in urothelial cancer listed by TCRdb under 2017. The time point label for this specimen denotes: pretreatment peripheral blood. Library construction relied on the immunoSEQ multiplex PCR assay. The clones in this table, taken by TCRdb from immuneACCESS, are in-frame only. Not every clone is retained; where verified, under half of the shortfall comes from an unresolved V gene, and the cause of the rest is unknown. The sample profile shows tens of thousands of clones; approximately 85% of them were found once. Roughly 1.9% of the sample belongs to the ten largest clones. The specimen was PBMCs, collected around atezolizumab (anti-PD-L1) treatment. These receptor sequences come from a man aged 50-59 years with urothelial cancer.

The chain employs TRBV6-1 and TRBJ2-3; 10 bases map to TRBD2. Unmatched junction bases numbered 10, after V lost 3 bases and J lost 4 bases. This CDR3 has 17 residues. The germline V gene encodes CDR1 MNHNS and CDR2 SASEGT. The CDR3 nucleotides read TGTGCCAGCAGTGACCCCCGGCGAAGCGGGGGGGCAGATACGCAGTATTTT. Its translation: CASSDPRRSGGADTQYF.

The chain employs TRBV28 and TRBJ1-5; 7 positions match TRBD1. Looked up from germline, CDR1 is MDHEN and CDR2 is SYDVKM. The CDR3 runs to 15 residues. The V gene end was trimmed by 8 bases and the J gene end by 4 bases; junction bases not matched to a gene: 11. The CDR3 reads CASSPAGTANQPQHF. For the CDR3, the DNA is TGTGCCAGCTCCCCCGCCGGGACAGCAAATCAGCCCCAGCATTTT. Variable domain in full (rest from reference TRBV28 and TRBJ1-5): DVKVTQSSRYLVKRTGEKVFLECVQDMDHENMFWYRQDPGLGLRLIYFSYDVKMKEKGDIPEGYSVSREKKERFSLILESASTNQTSMYLCASSPAGTANQPQHFGDGTRLSIL.

This sequence joins TRBV25-1 and TRBJ2-3; 9 bases are a match to TRBD2. V was clipped by 5 bases and J by 4 bases; unmatched bases: 4. CDR1 and CDR2 (germline): MGHDK, SYGVNS. This CDR3 is built from 14 residues. This chain's CDR3 is CASSLGLAPDTQYF. CDR3 nucleotides: TGTGCCAGCAGTTTGGGACTAGCCCCAGATACGCAGTATTTT.

This rearrangement joins TRBV28 to TRBJ1-5, with 7 bases matching TRBD1. The V gene end was trimmed by 6 bases and the J gene end by 0 bases; junction bases not matched to a gene: 5. The CDR3 totals 15 residues. In germline, CDR1 is MDHEN, CDR2 SYDVKM. The CDR3 region has the DNA TGTGCCAGCAGATCGGGACAGTCTAGCAATCAGCCCCAGCATTTT. Its protein product is CASRSGQSSNQPQHF.

This chain uses TRBV5-1 with TRBJ2-2; TRBD1 might be the D (5 bases). This CDR3 spans 15 amino acids. Germline V gene data show CDR1 as SGHRS and CDR2 as YFSETQ. Trimming left V 4 bases short and J 2 bases short, with 12 bases between. The CDR3 DNA reads as TGCGCCAGCAGCCCAGGGATCTCAAACACCGGGGAGCTGTTTTTT. Protein: CASSPGISNTGELFF.

The chain recombines TRBV13 with TRBJ2-7, with a weak D call TRBD1 (6 bases). This CDR3 is built from 14 residues. Germline V gene data show CDR1 as PRHDT and CDR2 as FYEKMQ (reference sequence). V was cut by 8 bases and J by 1 base, with 15 bases left in between. The CDR3 sequence: CASGGASRSYEQYF. DNA for the CDR3: TGTGCCAGCGGGGGCGCTAGCAGGTCCTACGAGCAGTACTTC.

The chain employs TRBV5-5 and TRBJ2-7; 7 nucleotides agree with TRBD1. After removal of 0 bases from V and 7 bases from J, the junction contained 7 bases not matched to a gene. The CDR3 spans 14 residues. Germline V CDR1 and CDR2: SGHKS, YYEKEE (reference sequence). The CDR3: CASSLDGTAREQYV. The CDR3 bases are TGTGCCAGCAGCTTGGACGGGACAGCACGGGAGCAGTACGTC.

The chain joins TRBV7-9 to TRBJ1-5; TRBD1 matches 7 bases. Germline CDR1 SEHNR, CDR2 FQNEAQ (reference sequence). The V segment lost 1 base and the J segment 7 bases; nucleotides outside the gene matches: 10. There are 16 residues in the CDR3. DNA of the CDR3: TGTGCCAGCAGCTTAGGGGGAGCGACAGGGTTGCAGCCCCAGCATTTT. Translation gives CASSLGGATGLQPQHF.

The rearrangement uses TRBV2 and TRBJ2-3; 9 nucleotides agree with TRBD2. J was trimmed by 3 bases and V by 7 bases; bases with no gene match: 5. CDR1 and CDR2 (germline): SNHLY, FYNNEI. This CDR3 spans 14 amino acids. The CDR3 DNA follows: TGTGCCAGCACTAGTAGCGGGGGTACAGATACGCAGTATTTT. Translated, it gives CASTSSGGTDTQYF. The complete variable domain, with remaining parts taken from reference TRBV2 and TRBJ2-3, reads EPEVTQTPSHQVTQMGQEVILRCVPISNHLYFYWYRQILGQKVEFLVSFYNNEISEKSEIFDDQFSVERPDGSNFTLKIRSTKLEDSAMYFCASTSSGGTDTQYFGPGTRLTVL.

The chain has TRBV6-5 and TRBJ2-4; no reliable D call. The CDR3 runs 15 residues. CDR1 is MNHEY and CDR2 is SVGAGI in the germline V gene. Trimming pared 0 bases from V and 6 bases from J, leaving 12 bases between. CDR3 in amino acids: CASSYSYSSPNIQYF. The CDR3 coding sequence is TGTGCCAGCAGTTACTCTTACTCGTCCCCAAACATTCAGTACTTC.

This clone was seen just once. V and J are TRBV27 and TRBJ2-7; D is perhaps TRBD2 (5 bases). Germline V CDR1 and CDR2: MNHEY, SMNVEV (reference sequence). This CDR3 has 13 amino acids. V was pared by 8 bases and J by 0 bases, with 11 bases between. The CDR3 spells CASSGSVSYEQYF. The CDR3 nucleotides read TGTGCCAGCTCGGGTAGCGTCTCCTACGAGCAGTACTTC.

With regard to this clone: The sample contains more than one DNA sequence encoding this CDR3. The rearrangement links TRBV7-2 to TRBJ2-3, with TRBD2 identical over 7 bases. Unmatched junction bases numbered 5, after V lost 3 bases and J lost 2 bases. The germline V gene has CDR1 SGHTA and CDR2 FQGNSA. The CDR3 is made up of 15 amino acids. The CDR3 loop reads CASSFSGGNTDTQYF. The CDR3 nucleotides read TGTGCCAGCAGCTTTTCGGGGGGTAACACAGATACGCAGTATTTT.

The rearrangement uses TRBV18 and TRBJ2-7; 7 bases match TRBD2. The germline gives CDR1 KGHSH, CDR2 LQKENI. Trimming removed 5 bases from V and 1 base from J; junction bases left unmatched: 5. This CDR3 is built from 14 residues. CDR3 in DNA: TGTGCCAGCTCATTGGGGGGGGGATCCTACGAGCAGTACTTC. This codes for CASSLGGGSYEQYF.